The next 5 T cell receptor beta chains were all read from a single sample in a study of blood T cell repertoires in COVID-19. Repertoires were generated with immunoSEQ multiplex PCR, while TCRdb's copy carries only in-frame clones and drops some. The sample lists over 110,000 clones, 75% to 85% occurring once. Sequencing input: peripheral blood. The receptor source for this set is a man aged 60-69 years with active or convalescent COVID-19.

The V gene is TRBV27, the J gene TRBJ2-3; 10 bases match TRBD2. The CDR3 contains 16 residues. V trimming: 2 bases; J trimming: 4 bases; junction bases outside the gene matches: 6. Germline values: CDR1 MNHEY, CDR2 SMNVEV (reference sequence). The CDR3 nucleotides read TGTGCCAGCAGTTTAGGGCTAGCGGGAGTCTCAGATACGCAGTATTTT. Protein: CASSLGLAGVSDTQYF.

The J gene is TRBJ2-7, the V gene TRBV6-6; TRBD2 matches 9 bases. The CDR3 sequence is 14 residues long. CDR1 is MNHNY and CDR2 is SVGAGI in the germline V gene (reference sequence). The trim removed 4 bases at V and 5 bases at J, leaving 6 bases unmatched. CDR3 residues: CASSSGLAQHEQYV. The CDR3 nucleotides read TGTGCCAGCAGTTCAGGACTAGCGCAGCACGAGCAGTACGTC.

The chain links TRBV11-2 to TRBJ1-6; no definite D call. This CDR3 comprises 14 residues. The V end lost 0 bases, the J end lost 9 bases, and 9 bases lay between the germline ends. Looked up from germline, CDR1 is SGHAT and CDR2 is FQNNGV. CDR3 DNA: TGTGCCAGCAGCTTAGATCCGGGGAGTTCACCCCTCCACTTT. Translation: CASSLDPGSSPLHF.

The chain has TRBV7-9 and TRBJ1-2; possible D gene TRBD1, 6 bases. The germline V gene encodes CDR1 SEHNR and CDR2 FQNEAQ (reference sequence). Deletions cut 5 bases from V and 1 base from J, with 26 bases between. This CDR3 spans 19 amino acids. CDR3 residues: CASSPLGYRDRDYNYGYTF. The CDR3 DNA sequence: TGTGCCAGCAGCCCCCTGGGCTACAGGGATCGCGACTATAACTATGGCTACACCTTC.

This CDR3 is CASSIGGFQETQYF. CDR3 DNA: TGTGCCAGTAGTATAGGCGGGTTCCAAGAGACCCAGTACTTC. V gene TRBV19 combines with J gene TRBJ2-5; a possible D gene is TRBD2 (5 bases). Trimming stripped 1 base from V and 1 base from J, with 7 bases between. CDR3 size: 14 residues. The germline V gene encodes CDR1 LNHDA and CDR2 SQIVND (reference sequence).